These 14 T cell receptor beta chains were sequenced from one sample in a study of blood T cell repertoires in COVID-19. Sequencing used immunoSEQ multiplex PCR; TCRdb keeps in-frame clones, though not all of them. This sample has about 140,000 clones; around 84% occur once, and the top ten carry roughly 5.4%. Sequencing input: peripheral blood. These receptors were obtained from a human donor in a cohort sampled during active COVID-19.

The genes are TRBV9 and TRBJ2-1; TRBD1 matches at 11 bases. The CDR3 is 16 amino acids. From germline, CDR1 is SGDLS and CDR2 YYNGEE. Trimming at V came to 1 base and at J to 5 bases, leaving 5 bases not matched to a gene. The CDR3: CASSVQDRGRNNEQFF. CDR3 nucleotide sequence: TGTGCCAGCAGCGTACAGGACAGGGGGCGCAACAATGAGCAGTTCTTC.

This CDR3 reads CASSFGGSPYNEQFF. The CDR3 DNA reads TGTGCCAGTAGTTTCGGTGGGAGCCCTTACAATGAGCAGTTCTTC. The chain joins TRBV19 to TRBJ2-1, with TRBD2 as a possible D gene (5 bases). V was shortened by 5 bases and J by 4 bases, with 15 bases between the two germline ends. The CDR3 spans 15 residues. Germline V gene data show CDR1 as LNHDA and CDR2 as SQIVND (reference sequence). Full variable domain (rest looked up from reference TRBV19 and TRBJ2-1): DGGITQSPKYLFRKEGQNVTLSCEQNLNHDAMYWYRQDPGQGLRLIYYSQIVNDFQKGDIAEGYSVSREKKESFPLTVTSAQKNPTAFYLCASSFGGSPYNEQFFGPGTRLTVL.

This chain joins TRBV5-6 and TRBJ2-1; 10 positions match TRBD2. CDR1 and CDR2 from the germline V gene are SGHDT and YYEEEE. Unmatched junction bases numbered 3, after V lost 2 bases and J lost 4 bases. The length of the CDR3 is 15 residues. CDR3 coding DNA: TGTGCCAGCAGCTTTGAAGCGGGGGGGTACAATGAGCAGTTCTTC. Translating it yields CASSFEAGGYNEQFF.

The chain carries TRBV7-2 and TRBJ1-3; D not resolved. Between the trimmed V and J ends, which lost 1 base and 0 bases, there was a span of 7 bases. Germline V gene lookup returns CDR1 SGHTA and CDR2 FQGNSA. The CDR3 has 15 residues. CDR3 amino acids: CASSLDSRSGNTIYF. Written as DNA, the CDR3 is TGTGCCAGCAGCTTAGATTCTCGCTCTGGAAACACCATATATTTT.

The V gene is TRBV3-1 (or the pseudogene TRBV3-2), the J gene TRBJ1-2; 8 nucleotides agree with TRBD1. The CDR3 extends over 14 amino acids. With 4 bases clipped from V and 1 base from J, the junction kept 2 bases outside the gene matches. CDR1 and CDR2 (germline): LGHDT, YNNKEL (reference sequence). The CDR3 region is CASSLGQGNYGYTF. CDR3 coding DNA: TGTGCCAGCAGCCTCGGACAGGGTAACTATGGCTACACCTTC.

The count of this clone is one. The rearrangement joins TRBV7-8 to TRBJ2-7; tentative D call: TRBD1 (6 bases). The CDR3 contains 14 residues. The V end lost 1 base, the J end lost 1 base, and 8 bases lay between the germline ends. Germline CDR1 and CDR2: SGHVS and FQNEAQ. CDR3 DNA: TGTGCCAGCAGCTTAGGGACAGCGTCCTACGAGCAGTACTTC. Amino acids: CASSLGTASYEQYF. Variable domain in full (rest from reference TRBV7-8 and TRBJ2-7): GAGVSQSPRYKVAKRGQDVALRCDPISGHVSLFWYQQALGQGPEFLTYFQNEAQLDKSGLPSDRFFAERPEGSVSTLKIQRTQQEDSAVYLCASSLGTASYEQYFGPGTRLTVT.

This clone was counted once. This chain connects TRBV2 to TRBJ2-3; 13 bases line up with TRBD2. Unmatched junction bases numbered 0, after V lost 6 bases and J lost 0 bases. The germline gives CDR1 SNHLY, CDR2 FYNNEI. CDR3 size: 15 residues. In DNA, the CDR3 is TGTGCCAGCAGGGGACTAGCGGGGAGCACAGATACGCAGTATTTT. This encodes CASRGLAGSTDTQYF.

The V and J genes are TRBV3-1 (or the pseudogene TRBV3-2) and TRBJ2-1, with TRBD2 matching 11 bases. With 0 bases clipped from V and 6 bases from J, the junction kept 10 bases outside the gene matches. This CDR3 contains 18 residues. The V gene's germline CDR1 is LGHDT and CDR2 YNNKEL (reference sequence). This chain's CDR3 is CASSQDRRRLAGFNEQFF. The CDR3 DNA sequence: TGTGCCAGCAGCCAAGATCGACGACGACTAGCGGGGTTCAATGAGCAGTTCTTC.

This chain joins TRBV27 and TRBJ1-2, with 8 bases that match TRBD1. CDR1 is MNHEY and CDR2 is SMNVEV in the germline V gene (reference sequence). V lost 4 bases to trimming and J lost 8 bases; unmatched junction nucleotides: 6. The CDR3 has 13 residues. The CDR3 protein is CASSSGQGGGYTF. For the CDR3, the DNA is TGTGCCAGCAGTTCAGGACAGGGTGGAGGCTACACCTTC.

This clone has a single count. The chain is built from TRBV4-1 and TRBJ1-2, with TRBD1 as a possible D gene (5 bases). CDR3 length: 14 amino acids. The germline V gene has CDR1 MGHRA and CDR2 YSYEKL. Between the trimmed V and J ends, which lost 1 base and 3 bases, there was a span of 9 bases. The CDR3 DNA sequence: TGCGCCAGCAGCCAAGTAAGGGGCGACTATGGCTACACCTTC. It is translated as CASSQVRGDYGYTF.

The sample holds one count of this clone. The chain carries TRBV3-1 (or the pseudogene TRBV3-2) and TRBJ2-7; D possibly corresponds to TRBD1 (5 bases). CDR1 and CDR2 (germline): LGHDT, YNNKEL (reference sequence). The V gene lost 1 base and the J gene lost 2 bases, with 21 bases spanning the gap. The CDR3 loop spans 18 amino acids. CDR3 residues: CASSQARTRVRTAYEQYF. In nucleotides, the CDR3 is TGTGCCAGCAGCCAAGCTAGGACAAGAGTTCGAACCGCCTACGAGCAGTACTTC.

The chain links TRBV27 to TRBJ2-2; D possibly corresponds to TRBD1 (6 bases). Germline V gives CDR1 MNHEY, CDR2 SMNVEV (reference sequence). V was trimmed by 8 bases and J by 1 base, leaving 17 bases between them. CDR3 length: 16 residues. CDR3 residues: CASRAYKGQNTGELFF. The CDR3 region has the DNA TGTGCCAGCCGCGCATATAAGGGACAGAACACCGGGGAGCTGTTTTTT.

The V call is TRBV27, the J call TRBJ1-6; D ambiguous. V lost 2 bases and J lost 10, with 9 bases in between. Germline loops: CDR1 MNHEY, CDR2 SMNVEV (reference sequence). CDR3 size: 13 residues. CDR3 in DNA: TGTGCCAGCAGTTTAGGAGGTGGGTCACCCCTCCACTTT. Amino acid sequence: CASSLGGGSPLHF.

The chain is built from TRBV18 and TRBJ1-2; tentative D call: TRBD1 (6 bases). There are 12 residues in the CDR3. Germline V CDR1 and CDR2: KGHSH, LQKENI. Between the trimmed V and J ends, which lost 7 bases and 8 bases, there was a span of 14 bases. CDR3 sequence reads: CASFEQGQGYTF. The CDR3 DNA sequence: TGTGCCAGCTTCGAACAGGGTCAAGGCTACACCTTC.